This is a list of T cell receptor beta chains from one sample in a study of radiotherapy plus CTLA-4 blockade in lung cancer. Here immunoSEQ multiplex PCR was the method, and the copy in TCRdb shows in-frame clones only, minus some. The table shows 120,000 or so clones, with around 90% occurring only once. The specimen was peripheral blood, collected from a patient treated with radiotherapy plus ipilimumab. These TCRs come from a human donor with non-small cell lung cancer that progressed on radiotherapy plus ipilimumab. CDR3s leave out the opening cysteine and the closing phenylalanine or tryptophan. A row's size may be missing; if present it is once, few, many or a size class.

V	J	size	CDR3
TRBV5-1	TRBJ2-2	.	ASSFLAGDPGELF
TRBV4-1	TRBJ2-7	.	ASSQGDLRAKSYEQY
TRBV6-6	TRBJ1-1	.	ASKTGGTEAF
TRBV11-1	TRBJ1-2	.	ASSLGQGYGYT
TRBV29-1	TRBJ1-1	.	SVDRGYLTEAF
TRBV6-1	TRBJ1-1	.	ASRVPQGEAF
TRBV13	TRBJ2-1	.	ASSRKSGNGDNEQF
TRBV7-9	TRBJ1-2	once	ASTVTGRHVRGYT
TRBV4-1	TRBJ2-7	.	ASSLELRGYEQY
TRBV6-1	TRBJ2-1	.	ASSELAGAYNEQF
TRBV5-1	TRBJ2-7	.	ATSTTGLAAYEQY
TRBV5-1	TRBJ2-1	.	ASRNTGTSGNEQF
TRBV5-1	TRBJ2-1	.	ASRFVGVPEQF
TRBV7-7	TRBJ2-3	once	ASSPLAGGVSDTQY
TRBV29-1	TRBJ1-2	once	SVVGGKSDGYT
TRBV27	TRBJ2-1	.	ASRAQRLEQF
TRBV6-1	TRBJ1-1	.	ASSSQKNTEAF
TRBV14	TRBJ1-1	.	ASSQDLGHLNTEAF
TRBV2	TRBJ1-3	.	ASSETGLPSGNTIY
TRBV5-1	TRBJ2-1	.	ASSPLRGLAGDGNEQF
TRBV30	TRBJ2-7	.	AWSLRGSGTEQY
TRBV5-4	TRBJ2-3	.	ASSTGRTDTQY
TRBV27	TRBJ2-7	.	ASWGTGGAS
TRBV6-5	TRBJ1-1	.	ASSYDRVKAEAF
TRBV28	TRBJ2-7	.	ASSSPGPGDEQY
TRBV7-2	TRBJ2-1	.	ASSSLRTGDNEQF
TRBV9	TRBJ1-3	.	ASSVGTTSGNTIY
TRBV30	TRBJ2-7	.	AWSAGSFSYEQY
TRBV18	TRBJ2-7	.	ASSPGTYEQY
TRBV2	TRBJ2-4	.	ASTLGGAQKNIQY
TRBV7-9	TRBJ1-2	.	ASSLEGDLGYT
TRBV5-1	TRBJ2-3	.	ASSWGRDTQY
TRBV11-1	TRBJ2-4	.	ASSPRDSPGNIQY
TRBV4-1	TRBJ2-7	.	ASSQDSAFRYEQY
TRBV27	TRBJ2-1	.	ASSLFPTSGRGSSYNEQF
TRBV18	TRBJ2-7	few	ASSPRLAGLSSYEQY
TRBV30	TRBJ2-2	.	AWSPLPGQGNTGELF
TRBV9	TRBJ2-1	.	ASSVQGLANEQF
TRBV11-2	TRBJ2-3	.	ASSPSGRGTDTQY
TRBV18	TRBJ1-3	.	ASSLRDGNTIY
TRBV5-1	TRBJ2-1	.	ASSRNYASNEQF
TRBV2	TRBJ1-1	.	ASTLRGWGAPEAF
TRBV5-4	TRBJ2-7	.	ASSFQPNELEQY
TRBV5-1	TRBJ2-2	.	ASSPEQGMTGELF